A selection of T cell receptor beta chains follows, all from one sample in a study of blood T cell repertoires in COVID-19. TCRdb's table, derived via immunoSEQ multiplex PCR, lists solely in-frame clones and lacks some. Of 300,000 to 500,000 clones in the sample, roughly 88% were seen once. Sequenced: PBMCs or T cells enriched from blood (not recorded which). These TCRs come from a woman aged 40 to 55 with acute COVID-19. CDR3s include the opening cysteine and the closing phenylalanine or tryptophan. The D gene is left open where the match is weak. Some rows have no size entry. The others give once, few or many, or a class for an expanded clone.

TRBD1	TRBV6-5	TRBJ2-1	.	CASSYLRTGDNEQFF	TGTGCCAGCAGTTACCTGAGGACAGGGGACAATGAGCAGTTCTTC
.	TRBV7-9	TRBJ2-2	few	CASSLGAAARGTGELFF	TGTGCCAGCAGCTTAGGGGCCGCGGCCCGGGGCACCGGGGAGCTGTTTTTT
TRBD1	TRBV3-1/TRBV3-2	TRBJ1-1	.	CASSPQGAQGTEAFF	TGTGCCAGCAGCCCCCAGGGGGCACAGGGCACTGAAGCTTTCTTT
TRBD2	TRBV19	TRBJ2-5	.	CASSISGGGTQETQYF	TGTGCCAGTAGTATAAGTGGCGGGGGGACCCAAGAGACCCAGTACTTC
.	TRBV6-5	TRBJ2-7	few	CASSSNRVYEQYF	TGTGCCAGCAGTTCTAACAGAGTCTACGAGCAGTACTTC
.	TRBV27	TRBJ1-1	.	CASSLIPMNTEAFF	TGTGCCAGCAGCCTAATACCCATGAACACTGAAGCTTTCTTT
TRBD1	TRBV5-1	TRBJ2-1	.	CASSLGPGGSYNEQFF	TGCGCCAGCAGCTTGGGCCCAGGGGGTTCCTACAATGAGCAGTTCTTC
.	TRBV14	TRBJ1-3	.	CASSQDFHSRNTIYF	TGTGCCAGCAGCCAAGATTTTCACAGCCGAAACACCATATATTTT
TRBD2	TRBV3-1/TRBV3-2	TRBJ2-1	.	CASSQDQAGGQDEQFF	TGTGCCAGCAGCCAAGATCAAGCGGGGGGGCAGGATGAGCAGTTCTTC
.	TRBV25-1	TRBJ2-7	.	CASSELWPVHTGEQYF	TGTGCCAGCAGTGAATTATGGCCCGTTCACACGGGGGAGCAGTACTTC
.	TRBV24-1	TRBJ2-7	.	CATTQKPGYEQYF	TGTGCCACCACCCAGAAACCAGGGTACGAGCAGTACTTC
TRBD1	TRBV3-1/TRBV3-2	TRBJ1-3	.	CASSPYRGSGNTIYF	TGTGCCAGCAGCCCGTACAGGGGCTCTGGAAACACCATATATTTT
TRBD1	TRBV15	TRBJ1-3	.	CATRGTGVTGNTIYF	TGTGCCACCAGAGGGACAGGGGTTACTGGAAACACCATATATTTT
.	TRBV24-1	TRBJ1-1	.	CATITPEAFF	TGTGCCACCATCACTCCTGAAGCTTTCTTT
TRBD1	TRBV7-8	TRBJ2-7	.	CASSSIPDRATYEQYF	TGTGCCAGCAGCTCGATACCAGACAGGGCCACCTACGAGCAGTACTTC
TRBD2	TRBV5-1	TRBJ2-5	.	CASSPGMGLAYETQYF	TGCGCCAGCAGCCCGGGAATGGGACTAGCTTACGAGACCCAGTACTTC
.	TRBV5-1	TRBJ2-3	.	CASSLADTQYF	TGCGCCAGCAGCTTGGCGGATACGCAGTATTTT
TRBD2	TRBV3-1/TRBV3-2	TRBJ2-1	.	CASRAGLAVINEQFF	TGTGCCAGCAGAGCGGGACTAGCGGTTATAAATGAGCAGTTCTTC
.	TRBV9	TRBJ1-1	few	CASSPQVGNTEAFF	TGTGCCAGCAGCCCGCAGGTGGGGAACACTGAAGCTTTCTTT
.	TRBV3-1/TRBV3-2	TRBJ1-3	.	CASSLGGLISGNTIYF	TGTGCCAGCAGCCTCGGAGGGCTGATCTCTGGAAACACCATATATTTT
TRBD1	TRBV7-2	TRBJ1-2	once	CASSLALGTGIYGYTF	TGTGCCAGCAGCTTAGCCTTAGGGACAGGGATATATGGCTACACCTTC
.	TRBV5-1	TRBJ2-7	.	CASEQGSGLYEQYF	TGCGCCAGCGAACAGGGTTCGGGTCTCTACGAGCAGTACTTC
TRBD1	TRBV11-2	TRBJ1-2	.	CASSPWDRAGYTF	TGTGCCAGCAGCCCTTGGGACAGGGCTGGCTACACCTTC
TRBD1	TRBV2	TRBJ1-4	.	CASRWTGNEKLFF	TGTGCCAGCAGGTGGACAGGGAATGAAAAACTGTTTTTT